Sequencing of this T cell receptor beta chain was carried out in a study of CD8+ T cells in alopecia areata. Study-level results: Patients shared TCRs less clearly than mice did, possibly owing to HLA.

With respect to this clone: Its antigen is unknown.

Reverse transcription of extracted RNA yielded cDNA, which provided the sequencing template. The assay was immunoSEQ multiplex PCR, and TCRdb's table has in-frame clones only and misses some. The sample lists about 200,000 clones, about 53% occurring once. Deletions cut 4 bases from V and 0 bases from J, with 12 bases between. The CDR3 runs to 14 residues. Germline CDR1 and CDR2: SQVTM and ANQGSEA. J is TRBJ1-1 and V is TRBV29-1; D is unresolved. This receptor was identified in a human donor with alopecia areata. The material sequenced was CD4+ T cells sorted from blood, taken at week 0. In nucleotides, the CDR3 is TGCAGCGTTGTTCGGACGGTCATGAACACTGAAGCTTTCTTT. This gives the protein CSVVRTVMNTEAFF.